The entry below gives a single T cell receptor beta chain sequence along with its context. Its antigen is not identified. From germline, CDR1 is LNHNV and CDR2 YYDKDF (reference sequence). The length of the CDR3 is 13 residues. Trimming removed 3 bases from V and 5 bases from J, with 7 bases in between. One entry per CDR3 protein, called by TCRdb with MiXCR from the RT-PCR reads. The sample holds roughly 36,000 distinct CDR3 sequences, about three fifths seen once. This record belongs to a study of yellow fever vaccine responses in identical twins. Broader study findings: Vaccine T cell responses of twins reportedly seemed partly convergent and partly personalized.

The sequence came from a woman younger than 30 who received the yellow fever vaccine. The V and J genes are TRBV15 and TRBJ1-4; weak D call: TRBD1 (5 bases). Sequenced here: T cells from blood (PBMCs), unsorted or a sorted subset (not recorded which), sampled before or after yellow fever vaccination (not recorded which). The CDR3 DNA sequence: TGTGCCACCAGCAGGCGGGGGAATGAAAAACTGTTTTTT. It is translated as CATSRRGNEKLFF.